This T cell receptor beta chain was sequenced in a study of T cells in Graves' hyperthyroidism and ophthalmopathy. Germline loops: CDR1 SGHRS, CDR2 YFSETQ. The ends were cut back, 6 bases at V and 2 bases at J, with 13 bases in the middle. The CDR3 has 14 amino acids. Authors of the study amplified TCR beta CDR3 regions from RNA transcripts. The HTBI set primed first-round TCR CDR3 RT-PCR. TCRdb used MiXCR to reprocess the multiplex PCR reads, holding one entry per CDR3 protein. Of about 640,000 distinct CDR3 sequences in the sample, less than 25% were seen once. Diagnoses were established using clinical symptoms, serum thyroxine and TRAb, thyroid ultrasound and orbital computed tomography. This clonotype has more than one count but fewer than ten. The antigen remains unidentified. Notes on the study in general: Blood also contained most expanded thyroid clonotypes above 0.001.

Input material: blood. The chain is built from TRBV5-1 and TRBJ2-3; no clear D. The receptor comes from a man aged 25 to 45 with Graves' ophthalmopathy. CDR3 in DNA: TGCGCCAGCACTGAGCAAACCGCCACAGATACGCAGTATTTT. Translating it yields CASTEQTATDTQYF.